One sample yielded the 27 T cell receptor beta chains listed below, sequenced in a study of identical twins. TCRdb ran MiXCR on the 5' RACE reads and lists one entry per CDR3 protein. The sample records under 350,000 distinct CDR3 sequences, roughly 8.6% being singletons. The sample was also reused in another study, on yellow fever vaccine responses in identical twins.

Material: CD8+ T cells sorted from blood. All receptors come from a woman aged 18-29 years in good health.

The chain uses TRBV20-1 and TRBJ2-6, with 7 positions matching TRBD1. The V gene's germline CDR1 is DFQATT and CDR2 SNEGSKA (reference sequence). Trimming took 5 bases from V and 0 from J; bases not matched to a gene: 10. The CDR3 extends over 17 amino acids. Written as DNA, the CDR3 is TGCAGTGCTGGAACGGGACAGCCTCCCTCTGGGGCCAACGTCCTGACTTTC. It yields the protein CSAGTGQPPSGANVLTF.

This rearrangement joins TRBV20-1 to TRBJ2-4; D unclear. CDR1 is DFQATT and CDR2 is SNEGSKA in the germline V gene (reference sequence). Trimming removed 6 bases from V and 6 bases from J, with 18 bases in between. CDR3 length: 14 residues. CDR3 region: CSAHRTEMLNIQYF. The CDR3 region has the DNA TGCAGTGCCCATCGTACAGAGATGCTAAACATTCAGTACTTC.

This clonotype has a handful of counts. The chain uses TRBV7-3 and TRBJ2-5, with 10 bases that match TRBD1. J was trimmed by 5 bases and V by 5 bases; bases with no gene match: 5. Germline CDR1 reads SGHTA; CDR2 reads FQGTGA. The CDR3 is 14 amino acids. The CDR3 sequence is CASSPWGQGETQYF. DNA for the CDR3: TGTGCCAGCAGCCCCTGGGGACAGGGGGAGACCCAGTACTTC.

This clonotype was seen repeatedly, ten times or more. The V and J genes are TRBV7-9 and TRBJ2-5; D is uncertain. Germline V gene data show CDR1 as SEHNR and CDR2 as FQNEAQ (reference sequence). The V end lost 2 bases, the J end lost 6 bases, and 10 bases lay between the germline ends. The CDR3 spans 13 residues. The CDR3 DNA follows: TGTGCCAGCAGCTTACCCCCCTTCCAGACCCAGTACTTC. Protein: CASSLPPFQTQYF.

CDR3 nucleotide sequence: TGCGCCAGCAGCCAAGATCAGTCCAGCGGGAGTGTTGAGCAGTTCTTC. Translating gives CASSQDQSSGSVEQFF. J is TRBJ2-1 and V is TRBV4-3; TRBD2 matches 8 bases. Germline V CDR1 and CDR2: LGHNA, YSLEER. V shed 0 bases and J 9 bases; nucleotides not matched to a gene: 10. The CDR3 totals 16 residues.

V and J are TRBV10-3 and TRBJ2-2; the match to TRBD2 covers 10 bases. Trimming cost V 3 bases and J 5 bases; bases outside gene matches: 0. CDR3 length equals 14 residues. Germline V lookup: CDR1 ENHRY, CDR2 SYGVKD. The CDR3: CAISELAGTGELFF. For the CDR3, the DNA is TGTGCCATCAGTGAACTAGCGGGGACCGGGGAGCTGTTTTTT.

This clonotype was counted only a few times. The chain is built from TRBV7-3 and TRBJ2-3; D is ambiguous. This CDR3 comprises 15 residues. The V and J ends lost 5 bases and 6 bases respectively, with 18 bases between them. Germline CDR1 and CDR2: SGHTA and FQGTGA. The CDR3 region is CASSQTGGPGDTQYF. The CDR3, as DNA: TGTGCCAGCAGCCAAACCGGCGGACCTGGGGATACGCAGTATTTT.

This clonotype was recorded many times. The CDR3 region has the DNA TGCAGTGCTACCGACCGGGACTTTTACACAGATACGCAGTATTTT. Protein: CSATDRDFYTDTQYF. This chain connects TRBV20-1 to TRBJ2-3, with D possibly TRBD2 on 6 matching bases. The germline V and J ends were trimmed by 4 bases and 2 bases, with 16 bases remaining between them. Germline CDR1 DFQATT, CDR2 SNEGSKA (reference sequence). This CDR3 has 15 residues.

The rearrangement links TRBV6-1 to TRBJ2-7; D call uncertain. V lost 2 bases, J lost 2 bases, and 10 bases lay in between. Germline CDR1 is MNHNS and CDR2 is SASEGT. This CDR3 comprises 14 residues. The CDR3 sequence is CASSERVGAYEQYF. The CDR3, as DNA: TGTGCCAGCAGTGAAAGGGTGGGCGCCTACGAGCAGTACTTC.

This chain links TRBV7-2 with TRBJ2-3, with TRBD2 matching over 8 bases. The germline V gene encodes CDR1 SGHTA and CDR2 FQGNSA. The V gene end was trimmed by 4 bases and the J gene end by 4 bases; junction bases not matched to a gene: 1. CDR3 length: 13 residues. The CDR3 reads CASSWGLADTQYF. The CDR3 DNA sequence: TGTGCCAGCAGCTGGGGACTAGCAGATACGCAGTATTTT.

Concerning this clonotype itself: Since a much larger clone is just one base distant, this may be a read error. This chain uses TRBV3-1 with TRBJ2-7; D call uncertain. The germline gives CDR1 LGHDT, CDR2 YNNKEL (reference sequence). The CDR3 totals 12 residues. V shed 4 bases and J shed 6 bases, with 10 bases lying between them. CDR3 residues: CASSPFWVEQYF. The CDR3 coding sequence is TGTGCCAGCAGCCCGTTCTGGGTCGAGCAGTACTTC.

The chain has TRBV5-6 and TRBJ2-6, with no clear D. CDR3 length: 18 amino acids. V gave up 3 bases and J gave up 2 bases, with 18 bases separating them. Germline values: CDR1 SGHDT, CDR2 YYEEEE. The CDR3 spells CASSWPLGSLPGANVLTF. The CDR3 nucleotides read TGTGCCAGCAGCTGGCCACTTGGCAGCTTGCCTGGGGCCAACGTCCTGACTTTC.

The rearrangement uses TRBV7-9 and TRBJ1-5, with D possibly TRBD1 on 5 matching bases. This CDR3 contains 16 residues. Trimming removed 5 bases at V and 2 bases at J, with 16 bases between. Germline assignment: CDR1 SEHNR and CDR2 FQNEAQ (reference sequence). The CDR3 loop reads CASSQGGAGGNQPQHF. CDR3 nucleotide sequence: TGTGCCAGCAGCCAAGGCGGGGCCGGTGGCAATCAGCCCCAGCATTTT.

This sequence joins TRBV30 and TRBJ2-7; D is tentatively TRBD1 or TRBD2 (5 bases each). With 5 bases removed from V and 2 bases from J, the gap between germline ends came to 13 bases. The CDR3 consists of 13 residues. Germline loops: CDR1 GTSNPN, CDR2 SVGIG (reference sequence). The CDR3 region is CAWSRGVAYEQYF. In nucleotides, the CDR3 is TGTGCCTGGTCACGGGGCGTAGCCTACGAGCAGTACTTC.

The chain combines TRBV11-2 with TRBJ2-2; 9 nucleotides line up with TRBD2. Germline lookup yields CDR1 SGHAT and CDR2 FQNNGV. This CDR3 region has 20 residues. The V segment lost 1 base and the J segment 3 bases; nucleotides outside the gene matches: 15. Here the CDR3 DNA reads TGTGCCAGCAGCTTAGGGGGAGCCCTAGGCGGGGGGGCTTACACCGGGGAGCTGTTTTTT. This encodes CASSLGGALGGGAYTGELFF.

Comments on this clonotype: A much larger clone sits a single nucleotide away, making a read error possible. The CDR3 DNA sequence: TGTGCCAGCAGCCCCCGCTCGCGGGAGATTCCAGATACGCAGTATTTT. Translating it yields CASSPRSREIPDTQYF. The gene calls are TRBV14 and TRBJ2-3; 7 bases agree with TRBD2. The CDR3 contains 16 residues. The junction had 11 bases not matched to a gene; V was cut back by 4 bases and J by 4 bases. The germline V gene has CDR1 SGHDN and CDR2 FVKESK.

This clonotype was detected ten times or more. The chain links TRBV7-6 to TRBJ2-7; D uncertain. V lost 1 base to trimming and J lost 4 bases, with 14 bases between them. Germline V gene sequence: CDR1 SGHVS, CDR2 FNYEAQ. This CDR3 region has 15 residues. CDR3 in amino acids: CASSLGRIGTYEQYF. The CDR3 nucleotides read TGTGCCAGCAGCTTAGGGCGGATAGGAACGTACGAGCAGTACTTC.

The chain employs TRBV5-6 and TRBJ2-7; the D call may be TRBD1 or TRBD2 (6 bases each). The CDR3 has 13 residues. Germline values: CDR1 SGHDT, CDR2 YYEEEE. V lost 2 bases to trimming and J lost 6 bases, with 12 bases between them. The CDR3: CASSFSGGREQYF. The DNA of the CDR3 is TGTGCCAGCAGCTTTTCCGGGGGCCGCGAGCAGTACTTC.

This clonotype was seen ten or more times. This sequence joins TRBV29-1 and TRBJ2-7; 12 bases fit TRBD2. Germline CDR1 reads SQVTM; CDR2 reads ANQGSEA. V was pared by 5 bases and J by 2 bases, with 1 base of the junction left unmatched. The CDR3 is 13 residues long. CDR3 loop: CSVRLAGAYEQYF. In DNA form, the CDR3 reads TGCAGCGTTCGACTAGCGGGGGCCTACGAGCAGTACTTC.

With respect to this clonotype: Possible read error: a much larger clone is one base away. The chain combines TRBV12-3 or TRBV12-4 with TRBJ1-5, with D perhaps TRBD1 (6 bases). The germline V and J ends were trimmed by 6 bases and 5 bases, with 17 bases remaining between them. The CDR3 length is 15 residues. The CDR3 sequence is CASRSNREPDQPQHF. In nucleotides, the CDR3 is TGTGCCAGCAGGTCCAACAGGGAGCCTGATCAGCCCCAGCATTTT.

There are a few counts of this clonotype. V and J are TRBV4-1 and TRBJ2-2; TRBD2 agrees at 10 bases. The V segment lost 4 bases and the J segment 9 bases; nucleotides outside the gene matches: 11. CDR1 and CDR2 from the germline V gene are MGHRA and YSYEKL. The length of the CDR3 is 16 residues. The CDR3 region is CASSLPGLADDRELFF. CDR3 DNA: TGCGCCAGCAGCCTCCCCGGACTAGCGGACGACCGGGAGCTGTTTTTT.

This clonotype was counted at least ten times. V gene TRBV9 combines with J gene TRBJ2-2, with 9 positions matching TRBD1. Germline V lookup: CDR1 SGDLS, CDR2 YYNGEE. With 4 bases clipped from V and 4 bases from J, the junction kept 11 bases outside the gene matches. The CDR3 covers 17 residues. CDR3 DNA sequence: TGTGCCAGCAGCTCCTCCCGGGACAGGGTAATCACCGGGGAGCTGTTTTTT. Translating gives CASSSSRDRVITGELFF.

The V and J genes are TRBV20-1 and TRBJ2-1, with 9 bases aligning to TRBD2. This CDR3 comprises 14 residues. Germline V gives CDR1 DFQATT, CDR2 SNEGSKA (reference sequence). The V and J ends lost 3 bases and 10 bases, in that order; junction bases with no gene match: 10. The DNA of the CDR3 is TGCAGTGCTAGGTCGGCGGGAGGGCCGTGGGAGCAGTTCTTC. It encodes CSARSAGGPWEQFF.

This clonotype was recorded a few times. The rearrangement joins TRBV19 to TRBJ2-1; 9 nucleotides agree with TRBD2. The V and J ends lost 7 bases and 9 bases, in that order; junction bases with no gene match: 10. CDR3 length: 14 residues. Per the germline V gene, CDR1 is LNHDA and CDR2 is SQIVND (reference sequence). This CDR3 is CASKISGSSIEQFF. The CDR3 DNA reads TGTGCCAGTAAGATTAGCGGGAGCAGTATTGAGCAGTTCTTC.

This chain links TRBV10-2 with TRBJ2-7; the match to TRBD2 covers 8 bases. V shed 6 bases and J 0 bases; nucleotides not matched to a gene: 4. Germline V gene lookup returns CDR1 WSHSY and CDR2 SAAADI. The CDR3 has 14 amino acids. CDR3 sequence (DNA): TGCGCCAGCAGATCGACTAGCGACTCCTACGAGCAGTACTTC. This sequence encodes CASRSTSDSYEQYF.

This clonotype has a count of ten or more. The gene calls are TRBV4-3 and TRBJ1-5, with no clear D. The V gene's germline CDR1 is LGHNA and CDR2 YSLEER. V was trimmed by 0 bases and J by 0 bases, leaving 6 bases between them. This CDR3 contains 15 residues. CDR3 region: CASSQDSRSNQPQHF. DNA for the CDR3: TGCGCCAGCAGCCAAGATTCTCGTAGCAATCAGCCCCAGCATTTT.

At least ten counts were recorded for this clonotype. V and J are TRBV4-3 and TRBJ2-5; D uncertain. With 2 bases removed from V and 0 bases from J, the gap between germline ends came to 7 bases. CDR3 size: 14 residues. Germline CDR1 reads LGHNA; CDR2 reads YSLEER. As DNA, the CDR3 is TGCGCCAGCAGCCAATACGTGAACCAAGAGACCCAGTACTTC. Its translation: CASSQYVNQETQYF.